The rows below give T cell receptor beta chains drawn from one sample of a study of blood T cell repertoires in COVID-19. Clones were read by immunoSEQ multiplex PCR, and TCRdb kept only the in-frame ones, dropping some. The data contain roughly 170,000 clones, 88% of them singletons. Specimen: peripheral blood. Source of these receptors: a man between 60 and 75 years old with acute or convalescent COVID-19. Each CDR3 is given with its conserved first and last residue. The D gene is left open where the match is weak. The size entry is marked missing in some rows and otherwise reads once, few, many or a size class.

V gene	D gene	J gene	clone size	CDR3 DNA	CDR3 protein
TRBV4-2	TRBD2	TRBJ2-1	.	TGTGCCAGCAGCCCCCGGCGGGGGGCTATCAATGAGCAGTTCTTC	CASSPRRGAINEQFF
TRBV27	TRBD1	TRBJ2-2	.	TGTGCCAGCAGAAAATGGGACAGAAACACCGGGGAGCTGTTTTTT	CASRKWDRNTGELFF
TRBV10-3	TRBD1	TRBJ1-5	.	TGTGCCATCAGTGAGTCGAGCCCGGGACAGGGCACTCAGCCCCAGCATTTT	CAISESSPGQGTQPQHF
TRBV7-3	.	TRBJ2-2	.	TGTGCCAGCAGCCCCTCGTCTCTCGGGAACACCGGGGAGCTGTTTTTT	CASSPSSLGNTGELFF
TRBV11-3	TRBD1	TRBJ2-3	few	TGTGCCAGCAGCTTAACAGGGGCCGGTACGCAGTATTTT	CASSLTGAGTQYF
TRBV5-1	TRBD1	TRBJ1-1	.	TGCGCCAGCAGCTTGCCGGAACAGGGGGCCGGAGAAGCTTTCTTT	CASSLPEQGAGEAFF
TRBV28	.	TRBJ1-1	.	TGTGCCAGCAGTCAAGGGGGGGGCACTGAAGCTTTCTTT	CASSQGGGTEAFF
TRBV18	TRBD1	TRBJ1-5	.	TGTGCCAGCTCAACAGGGGCTAGCAATCAGCCCCAGCATTTT	CASSTGASNQPQHF
TRBV21-1	.	TRBJ2-7	.	TGTGCCAGCAGCGCCTACAGGGGGGCCTACGAGCAGTACTTC	CASSAYRGAYEQYF
TRBV19	.	TRBJ1-1	.	TGTGCCAGTAGTATCGGGCAGGGGTACACTGAAGCTTTCTTT	CASSIGQGYTEAFF
TRBV30	.	TRBJ1-2	.	TGTGCCTGGAGTGTGCGGGTCTATGGCTACACCTTC	CAWSVRVYGYTF
TRBV6-5	.	TRBJ1-4	.	TGTGCCAGCAGTTACTCCGCTATTATCAGGGAAAAACTGTTTTTT	CASSYSAIIREKLFF
TRBV11-3	.	TRBJ2-7	.	TGTGCCAGCAGCTCAGGGTCATTCGAGCAGTACTTC	CASSSGSFEQYF
TRBV5-1	.	TRBJ1-2	.	TGCGCCAGCAGCTTGGCCCGAGGGCGGGGTGGCTACACCTTC	CASSLARGRGGYTF
TRBV7-2	.	TRBJ2-7	.	TGTGCCAGCAGCCCTAACGTTGAGCAGTACTTC	CASSPNVEQYF
TRBV3-1/TRBV3-2	.	TRBJ1-2	.	TGTGCCAGCAGCCAGGGGCAGGGCGGTGGCTACACCTTC	CASSQGQGGGYTF
TRBV9	.	TRBJ2-1	.	TGTGCCAGCAGCGTAGTGTGGAGCCCTGCCTACAATGAGCAGTTCTTC	CASSVVWSPAYNEQFF
TRBV2	.	TRBJ2-3	.	TGTGCCAGCAGTGAAAGCCGATACACAGATACGCAGTATTTT	CASSESRYTDTQYF
TRBV20-1	.	TRBJ1-2	.	TGCAGTGCGGTAACGGACTATGGCTACACCTTC	CSAVTDYGYTF
TRBV10-2	.	TRBJ1-2	.	TGCGCCAGCAGCCCGACAGGTGGTCCTAACTATGGCTACACCTTC	CASSPTGGPNYGYTF
TRBV30	.	TRBJ2-7	.	TGTGCCTGGAGGGGGGACTCCCGCTACGAGCAGTACTTC	CAWRGDSRYEQYF
TRBV5-5	TRBD1	TRBJ2-2	.	TGTGCCAGCATCCCGGGACAGGTCACCGGGGAGCTGTTTTTT	CASIPGQVTGELFF
TRBV7-2	.	TRBJ2-7	.	TGTGCCAGCAGCTTAAATCCGGGATACGAGCAGTACTTC	CASSLNPGYEQYF
TRBV4-3	TRBD2	TRBJ2-7	.	TGCGCCAGCAGCCAAGGGACTAGCGGGAGTTCCTACGAGCAGTACTTC	CASSQGTSGSSYEQYF
TRBV7-2	TRBD2	TRBJ2-7	.	TGTGCCAGCAGCCCCGGGAGGTTGTCCTACGAGCAGTACTTC	CASSPGRLSYEQYF
TRBV18	TRBD2	TRBJ2-5	once	TGTGCCAGCTCACCAGGGACTAGCGAGGAAGAGACCCAGTACTTC	CASSPGTSEEETQYF
TRBV24-1	TRBD1	TRBJ1-5	few	TGTGCCACCAGTCGGACAGGGAGCCTTAATCAGCCCCAGCATTTT	CATSRTGSLNQPQHF
TRBV5-1	.	TRBJ2-1	.	TGCGCCAGCAGCTTGGAACGCGGAGCATATGAGCAGTTCTTC	CASSLERGAYEQFF
TRBV24-1	.	TRBJ1-5	.	TGTGCCACCAGTGATGCCGGGATCCGGCAGCATTTT	CATSDAGIRQHF
TRBV11-2	.	TRBJ1-6	.	TGTGCCAGCAGCTTAGGCGGGGTCTGGGATTCACCCCTCCACTTT	CASSLGGVWDSPLHF
TRBV2	.	TRBJ1-1	.	TGTGCCAGCAGTGAAAGAAACAGGCTCACTGAAGCTTTCTTT	CASSERNRLTEAFF
TRBV5-4	.	TRBJ1-1	.	TGTGCCAGCAGCCCGGGATCGTTGGACGTGGTTGAAGCTTTCTTT	CASSPGSLDVVEAFF
TRBV25-1	TRBD1	TRBJ1-1	.	TGTGCCAGCAGTCGGACCTCGACAGGGCGAGCTTTCTTT	CASSRTSTGRAFF
TRBV21-1	.	TRBJ1-1	.	TGTGCCAGCAGCCCCCGGGACAGGGGTGGGACTGAAGCTTTCTTT	CASSPRDRGGTEAFF
TRBV12-3/TRBV12-4	.	TRBJ2-4	.	TGTGCCACCGATAACACAGGGTCCATTCAGTACTTC	CATDNTGSIQYF
TRBV5-1	TRBD1	TRBJ1-2	once	TGCGCCAGCAGCTTGGCCCAGGGGGCCTATGGCTACACCTTC	CASSLAQGAYGYTF
TRBV5-1	.	TRBJ2-1	.	TGCGCCAGCAGCCCCGAGATAGCAAATGAGCAGTTCTTC	CASSPEIANEQFF
TRBV5-4	TRBD1	TRBJ1-2	.	TGTGCCAGCAGCTCCGGGACAGGGGGCTTGGACTATGGCTACACCTTC	CASSSGTGGLDYGYTF
TRBV27	.	TRBJ2-5	.	TGTGCCAGCAGCGTCGGACTGAAAAAAGAGACCCAGTACTTC	CASSVGLKKETQYF
TRBV6-6	TRBD1	TRBJ1-1	.	TGTGCCAGCAGCCCGAAGACAGGGGGCGCGGACACTGAAGCTTTCTTT	CASSPKTGGADTEAFF
TRBV24-1	.	TRBJ2-2	once	TGTGCCACCAGTGAGCGGGACTTTGGCACCGGGGAGCTGTTTTTT	CATSERDFGTGELFF
TRBV7-3	TRBD2	TRBJ2-2	once	TGTGCCAGCAGCCCGCCGGGACTAGCGGACACCGGGGAGCTGTTTTTT	CASSPPGLADTGELFF
TRBV2	.	TRBJ2-2	once	TGTGCCAGCAGGCGATCCCCCGGGGAGCTGTTTTTT	CASRRSPGELFF
TRBV6-2/TRBV6-3	TRBD1	TRBJ1-1	once	TGTGCCAGCAGTCTTGGACAGGGGGACAGTAAAGCTTTCTTT	CASSLGQGDSKAFF
TRBV19	.	TRBJ1-1	few	TGTGCCAGTAGTATCCGACCTGGGCAGGGTATGAACACTGAAGCTTTCTTT	CASSIRPGQGMNTEAFF
TRBV7-9	.	TRBJ2-5	.	TGTGCCAGCAGCTTAGACAGGGCACAAGAGACCCAGTACTTC	CASSLDRAQETQYF
TRBV5-8	TRBD1	TRBJ1-4	.	TGTGCCAGCAGCCCCCGGACAGGGTGGGGTGAAAAACTGTTTTTT	CASSPRTGWGEKLFF
TRBV27	.	TRBJ1-1	few	TGTGCCAGCAGAAGCCTGAACACTGAAGCTTTCTTT	CASRSLNTEAFF
TRBV7-2	TRBD1	TRBJ1-5	.	TGTGCCAGCAGCTTAGACAGGGGGCCGGAACAGCCCCAGCATTTT	CASSLDRGPEQPQHF
TRBV11-2	.	TRBJ1-3	.	TGTGCCAGCAGCTTAGATCATCGGGAGTTCGGCACTGGAAACACCATATATTTT	CASSLDHREFGTGNTIYF
TRBV3-1/TRBV3-2	.	TRBJ1-1	.	TGTGCCAGCAGCCAGAACCCTACAGGTTTTGAAGCTTTCTTT	CASSQNPTGFEAFF